The present T cell receptor (beta chain) was sequenced within a study of blood T cell repertoires in COVID-19. Turning to the study itself: T cells, B-cell-depleted T cells, or PBMCs supplied cDNA or gDNA.

The CDR3 spans 12 residues. The germline gives CDR1 SGHTA, CDR2 FQGNSA. The V end lost 6 bases, the J end lost 10 bases, and 14 bases lay between the germline ends. Using immunoSEQ multiplex PCR, the repertoire was profiled, and TCRdb retains in-frame clones only, with some absent. The table records 150,000 to 160,000 clones, 75% to 85% of them present only once. The Seattle site enrolled patients during active infection and followed them longitudinally. This receptor was identified in a woman aged 55-69 years with COVID-19, enrolled during active disease. Material for sequencing was peripheral blood. The rearrangement uses TRBV7-2 and TRBJ2-3, with D perhaps TRBD1 (6 bases). The CDR3 here is CASSSRSGAQYF. As DNA, the CDR3 is TGTGCCAGCAGTTCCCGATCAGGGGCGCAGTATTTT.